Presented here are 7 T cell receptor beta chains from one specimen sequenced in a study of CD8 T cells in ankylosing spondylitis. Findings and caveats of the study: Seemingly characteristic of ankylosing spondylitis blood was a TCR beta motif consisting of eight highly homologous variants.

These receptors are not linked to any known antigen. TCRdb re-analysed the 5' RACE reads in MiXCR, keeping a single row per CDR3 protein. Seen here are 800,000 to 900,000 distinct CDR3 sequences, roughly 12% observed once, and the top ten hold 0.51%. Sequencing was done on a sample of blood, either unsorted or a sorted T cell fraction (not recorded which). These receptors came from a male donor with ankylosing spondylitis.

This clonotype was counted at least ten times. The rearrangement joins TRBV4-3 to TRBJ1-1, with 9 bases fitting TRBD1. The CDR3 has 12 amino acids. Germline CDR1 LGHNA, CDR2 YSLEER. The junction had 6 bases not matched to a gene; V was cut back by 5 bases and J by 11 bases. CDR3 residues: CASSTRQGVAFF. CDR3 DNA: TGCGCCAGCAGCACAAGACAGGGGGTGGCTTTCTTT.

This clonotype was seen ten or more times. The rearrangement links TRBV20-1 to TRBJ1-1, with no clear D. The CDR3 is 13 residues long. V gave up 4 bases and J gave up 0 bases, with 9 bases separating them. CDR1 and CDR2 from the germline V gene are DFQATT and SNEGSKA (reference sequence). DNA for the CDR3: TGCAGTGCTAAGGTTAGGCTGAACACTGAAGCTTTCTTT. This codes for CSAKVRLNTEAFF.

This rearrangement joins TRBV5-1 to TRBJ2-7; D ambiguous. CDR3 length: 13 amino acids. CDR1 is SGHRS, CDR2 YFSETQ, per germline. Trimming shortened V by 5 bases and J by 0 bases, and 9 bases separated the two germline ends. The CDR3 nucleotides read TGCGCCAGCAGTATCGACTCCTCCTACGAGCAGTACTTC. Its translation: CASSIDSSYEQYF.

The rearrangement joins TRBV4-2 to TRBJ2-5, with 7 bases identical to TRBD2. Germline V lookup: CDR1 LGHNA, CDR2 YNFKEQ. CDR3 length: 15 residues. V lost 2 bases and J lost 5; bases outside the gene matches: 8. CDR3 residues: CASSQNAGAIETQYF. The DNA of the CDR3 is TGTGCCAGCAGCCAAAACGCGGGAGCTATTGAGACCCAGTACTTC.

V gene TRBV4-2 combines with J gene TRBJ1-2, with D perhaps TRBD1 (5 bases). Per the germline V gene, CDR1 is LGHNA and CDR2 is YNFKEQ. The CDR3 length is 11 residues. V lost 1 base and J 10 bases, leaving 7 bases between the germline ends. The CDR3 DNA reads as TGTGCCAGCAGCCAAGCAGGGATCTACACCTTC. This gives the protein CASSQAGIYTF.

Here the CDR3 DNA reads TGCAGTGCTAGTATCGTTAGCAATCAGCCCCAGCATTTT. This codes for CSASIVSNQPQHF. This rearrangement joins TRBV20-1 to TRBJ1-5; D not resolved. V was cut by 3 bases and J by 0 bases, with 6 bases left in between. This CDR3 has 13 residues. CDR1 DFQATT and CDR2 SNEGSKA come from the germline V gene (reference sequence).

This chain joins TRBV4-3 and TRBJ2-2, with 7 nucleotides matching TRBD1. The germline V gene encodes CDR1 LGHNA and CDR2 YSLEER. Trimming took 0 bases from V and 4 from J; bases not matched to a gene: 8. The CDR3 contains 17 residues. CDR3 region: CASSQEETGQRTGELFF. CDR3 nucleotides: TGCGCCAGCAGCCAAGAAGAAACGGGACAGCGCACCGGGGAGCTGTTTTTT.